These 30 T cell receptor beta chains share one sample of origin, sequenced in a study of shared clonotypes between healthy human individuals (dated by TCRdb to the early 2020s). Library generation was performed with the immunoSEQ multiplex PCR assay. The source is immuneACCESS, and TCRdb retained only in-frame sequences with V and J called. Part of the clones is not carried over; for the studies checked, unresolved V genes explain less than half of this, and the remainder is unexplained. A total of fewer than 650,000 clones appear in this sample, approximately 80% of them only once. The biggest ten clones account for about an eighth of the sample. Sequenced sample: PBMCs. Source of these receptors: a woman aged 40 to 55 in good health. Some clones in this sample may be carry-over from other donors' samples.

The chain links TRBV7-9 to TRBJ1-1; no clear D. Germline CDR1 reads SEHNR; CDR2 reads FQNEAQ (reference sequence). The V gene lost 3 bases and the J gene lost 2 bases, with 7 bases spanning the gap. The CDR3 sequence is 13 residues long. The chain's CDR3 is CASSLMVNTEAFF. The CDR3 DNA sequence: TGTGCCAGCAGCTTGATGGTTAACACTGAAGCTTTCTTT. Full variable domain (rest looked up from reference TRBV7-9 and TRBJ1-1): DTGVSQNPRHKITKRGQNVTFRCDPISEHNRLYWYRQTLGQGPEFLTYFQNEAQLEKSRLLSDRFSAERPKGSFSTLEIQRTEQGDSAMYLCASSLMVNTEAFFGQGTRLTVV.

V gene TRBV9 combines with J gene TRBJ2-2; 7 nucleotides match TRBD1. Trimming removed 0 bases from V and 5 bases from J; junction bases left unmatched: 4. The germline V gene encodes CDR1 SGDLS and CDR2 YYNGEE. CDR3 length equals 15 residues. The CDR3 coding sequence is TGTGCCAGCAGCGTAGAGGGACAGCGGACCGGGGAGCTGTTTTTT. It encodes CASSVEGQRTGELFF.

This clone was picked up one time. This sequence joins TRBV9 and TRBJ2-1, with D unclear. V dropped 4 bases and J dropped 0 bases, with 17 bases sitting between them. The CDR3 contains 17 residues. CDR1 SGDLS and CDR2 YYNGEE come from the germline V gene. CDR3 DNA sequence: TGTGCCAGCAGCCCCCGACTCGCACGAAGCTCCTACAATGAGCAGTTCTTC. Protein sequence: CASSPRLARSSYNEQFF. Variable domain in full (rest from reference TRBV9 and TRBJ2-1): DSGVTQTPKHLITATGQRVTLRCSPRSGDLSVYWYQQSLDQGLQFLIQYYNGEERAKGNILERFSAQQFPDLHSELNLSSLELGDSALYFCASSPRLARSSYNEQFFGPGTRLTVL.

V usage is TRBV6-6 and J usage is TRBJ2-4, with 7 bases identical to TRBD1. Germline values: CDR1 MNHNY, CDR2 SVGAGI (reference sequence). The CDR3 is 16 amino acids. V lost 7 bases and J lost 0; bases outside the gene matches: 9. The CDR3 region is CASTPSGTAAKNIQYF. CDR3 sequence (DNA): TGTGCCAGCACCCCGTCCGGGACAGCAGCCAAAAACATTCAGTACTTC.

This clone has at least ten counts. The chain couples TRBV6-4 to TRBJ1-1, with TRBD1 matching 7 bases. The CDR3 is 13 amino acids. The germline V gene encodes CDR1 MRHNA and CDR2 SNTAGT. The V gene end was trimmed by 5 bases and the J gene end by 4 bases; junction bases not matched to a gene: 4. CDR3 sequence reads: CASSKQGSTEAFF. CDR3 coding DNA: TGTGCCAGCAGTAAACAGGGGAGCACTGAAGCTTTCTTT.

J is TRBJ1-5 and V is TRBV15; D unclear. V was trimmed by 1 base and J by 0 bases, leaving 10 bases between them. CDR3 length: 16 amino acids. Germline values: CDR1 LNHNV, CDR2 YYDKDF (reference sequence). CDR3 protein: CATSRGKGDSNQPQHF. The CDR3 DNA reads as TGTGCCACCAGCAGAGGAAAGGGTGATAGCAATCAGCCCCAGCATTTT.

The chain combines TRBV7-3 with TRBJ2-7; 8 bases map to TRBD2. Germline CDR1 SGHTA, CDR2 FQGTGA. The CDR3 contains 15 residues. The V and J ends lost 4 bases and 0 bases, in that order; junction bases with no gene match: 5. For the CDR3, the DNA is TGTGCCAGCAGCTCCAGCGGGGGCAGCTCCTACGAGCAGTACTTC. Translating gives CASSSSGGSSYEQYF.

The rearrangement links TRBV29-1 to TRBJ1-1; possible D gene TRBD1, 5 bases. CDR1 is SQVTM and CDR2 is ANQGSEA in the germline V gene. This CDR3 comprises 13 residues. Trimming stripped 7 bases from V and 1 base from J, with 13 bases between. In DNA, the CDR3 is TGCAGCGCCCTGGGGCCAGGGAACACTGAAGCTTTCTTT. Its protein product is CSALGPGNTEAFF.

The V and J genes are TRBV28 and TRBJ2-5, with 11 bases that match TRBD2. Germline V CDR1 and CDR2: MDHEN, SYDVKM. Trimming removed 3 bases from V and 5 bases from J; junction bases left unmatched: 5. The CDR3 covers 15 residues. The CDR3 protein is CASSFVSGRGETQYF. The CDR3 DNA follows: TGTGCCAGCAGTTTCGTTAGCGGGAGGGGTGAGACCCAGTACTTC.

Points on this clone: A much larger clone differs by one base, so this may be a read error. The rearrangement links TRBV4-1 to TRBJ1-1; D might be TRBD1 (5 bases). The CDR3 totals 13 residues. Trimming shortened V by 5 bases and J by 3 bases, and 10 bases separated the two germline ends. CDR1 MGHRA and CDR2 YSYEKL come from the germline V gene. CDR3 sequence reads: CASSLGGDTEAFF. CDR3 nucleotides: TGCGCCAGCAGCTTGGGGGGGGACACTGAAGCTTTCTTT.

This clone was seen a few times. CDR3 DNA sequence: TGTGCCAGCAGCTTACTAGCGGGAGAGGCCACCGGGGAGCTGTTTTTT. The encoded protein is CASSLLAGEATGELFF. The chain recombines TRBV11-2 with TRBJ2-2; 10 nucleotides match TRBD2. The V gene's germline CDR1 is SGHAT and CDR2 FQNNGV. This CDR3 region has 16 residues. The V segment lost 2 bases and the J segment 4 bases; nucleotides outside the gene matches: 4.

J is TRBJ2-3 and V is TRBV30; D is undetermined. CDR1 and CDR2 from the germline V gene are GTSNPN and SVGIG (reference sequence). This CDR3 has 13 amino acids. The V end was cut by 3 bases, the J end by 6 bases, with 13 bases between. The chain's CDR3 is CAWRRTPPDTQYF. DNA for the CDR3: TGTGCCTGGAGAAGGACGCCACCTGATACGCAGTATTTT. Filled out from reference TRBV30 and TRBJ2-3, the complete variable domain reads SQTIHQWPATLVQPVGSPLSLECTVEGTSNPNLYWYRQAAGRGLQLLFYSVGIGQISSEVPQNLSASRPQDRQFILSSKKLLLSDSGFYLCAWRRTPPDTQYFGPGTRLTVL.

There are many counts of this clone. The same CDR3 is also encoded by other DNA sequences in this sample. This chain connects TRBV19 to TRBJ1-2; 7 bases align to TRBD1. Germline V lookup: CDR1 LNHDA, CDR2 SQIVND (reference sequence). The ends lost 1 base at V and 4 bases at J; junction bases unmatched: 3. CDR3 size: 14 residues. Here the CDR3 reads CASSIVGQVYGYTF. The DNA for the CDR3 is TGTGCCAGTAGTATAGTTGGACAGGTCTATGGCTACACCTTC. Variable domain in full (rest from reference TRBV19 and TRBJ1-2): DGGITQSPKYLFRKEGQNVTLSCEQNLNHDAMYWYRQDPGQGLRLIYYSQIVNDFQKGDIAEGYSVSREKKESFPLTVTSAQKNPTAFYLCASSIVGQVYGYTFGSGTRLTVV.

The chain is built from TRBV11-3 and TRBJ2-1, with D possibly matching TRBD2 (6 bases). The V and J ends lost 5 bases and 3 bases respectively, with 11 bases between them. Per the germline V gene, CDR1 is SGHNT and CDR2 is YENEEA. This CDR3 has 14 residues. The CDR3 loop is CASSPGLHYNEQFF. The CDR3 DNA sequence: TGTGCCAGCAGCCCCGGACTACACTACAATGAGCAGTTCTTC.

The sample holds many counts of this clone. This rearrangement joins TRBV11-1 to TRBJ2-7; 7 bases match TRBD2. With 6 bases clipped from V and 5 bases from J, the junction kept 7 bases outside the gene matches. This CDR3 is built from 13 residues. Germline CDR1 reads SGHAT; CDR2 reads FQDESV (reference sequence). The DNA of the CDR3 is TGTGCCAGCAGGGGCGGGAGTATGAACGAGCAGTACTTC. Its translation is CASRGGSMNEQYF.

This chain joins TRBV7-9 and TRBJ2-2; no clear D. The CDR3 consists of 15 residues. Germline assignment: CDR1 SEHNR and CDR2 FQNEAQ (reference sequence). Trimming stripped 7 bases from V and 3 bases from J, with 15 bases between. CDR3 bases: TGTGCCAGCACCCCCCAGACACACGACACCGGGGAGCTGTTTTTT. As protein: CASTPQTHDTGELFF.

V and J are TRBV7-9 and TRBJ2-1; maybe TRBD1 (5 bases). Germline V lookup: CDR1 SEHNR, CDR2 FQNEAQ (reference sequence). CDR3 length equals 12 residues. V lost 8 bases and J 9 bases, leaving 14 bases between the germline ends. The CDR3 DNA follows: TGTGCCAGCGAAGCGACAGCCGGTGAGCAGTTCTTC. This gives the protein CASEATAGEQFF.

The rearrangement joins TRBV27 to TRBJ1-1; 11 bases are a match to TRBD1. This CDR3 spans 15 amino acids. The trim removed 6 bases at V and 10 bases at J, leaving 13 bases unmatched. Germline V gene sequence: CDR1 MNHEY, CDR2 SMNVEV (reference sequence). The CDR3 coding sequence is TGTGCCAGCAGCTCACCTATAGGACAGGGGGCTCGAGCTTTCTTT. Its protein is CASSSPIGQGARAFF.

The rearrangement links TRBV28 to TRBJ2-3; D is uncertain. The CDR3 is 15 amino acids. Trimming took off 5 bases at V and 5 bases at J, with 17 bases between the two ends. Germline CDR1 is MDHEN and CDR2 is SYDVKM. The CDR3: CASSTQHPLGDTQYF. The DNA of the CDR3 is TGTGCCAGCAGTACACAGCACCCTCTGGGAGATACGCAGTATTTT.

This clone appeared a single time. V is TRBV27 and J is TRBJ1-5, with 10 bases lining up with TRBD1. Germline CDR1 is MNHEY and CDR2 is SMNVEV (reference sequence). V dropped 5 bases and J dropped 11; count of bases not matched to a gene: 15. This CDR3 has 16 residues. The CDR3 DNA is TGTGCCAGCAGTGGACCACGGGACAGGGGATTAAGGGCCCAGCATTTT. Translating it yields CASSGPRDRGLRAQHF.

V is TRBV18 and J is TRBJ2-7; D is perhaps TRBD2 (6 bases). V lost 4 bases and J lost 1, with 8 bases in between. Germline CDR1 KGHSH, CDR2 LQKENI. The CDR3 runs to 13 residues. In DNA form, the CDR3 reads TGTGCCAGCTCACAGGCGGGATCCTACGAGCAGTACTTC. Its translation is CASSQAGSYEQYF. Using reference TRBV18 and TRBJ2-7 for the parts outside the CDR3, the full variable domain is NAGVMQNPRHLVRRRGQEARLRCSPMKGHSHVYWYRQLPEEGLKFMVYLQKENIIDESGMPKERFSAEFPKEGPSILRIQQVVRGDSAAYFCASSQAGSYEQYFGPGTRLTVT.

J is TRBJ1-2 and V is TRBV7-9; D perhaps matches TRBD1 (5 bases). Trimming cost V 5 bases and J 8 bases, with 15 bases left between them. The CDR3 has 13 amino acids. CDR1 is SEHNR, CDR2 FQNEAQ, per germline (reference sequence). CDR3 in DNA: TGTGCCAGCAGCCCGGGCAGGGCATGGGGCTACACCTTC. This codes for CASSPGRAWGYTF.

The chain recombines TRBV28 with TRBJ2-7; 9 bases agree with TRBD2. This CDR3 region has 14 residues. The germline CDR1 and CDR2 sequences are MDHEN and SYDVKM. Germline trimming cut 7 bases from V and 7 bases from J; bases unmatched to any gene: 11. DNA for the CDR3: TGTGCCAGCAACCCTAGCGGGGTTAATGGGGAGCAGTACTTC. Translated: CASNPSGVNGEQYF. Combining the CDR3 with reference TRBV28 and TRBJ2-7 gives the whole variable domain DVKVTQSSRYLVKRTGEKVFLECVQDMDHENMFWYRQDPGLGLRLIYFSYDVKMKEKGDIPEGYSVSREKKERFSLILESASTNQTSMYLCASNPSGVNGEQYFGPGTRLTVT.

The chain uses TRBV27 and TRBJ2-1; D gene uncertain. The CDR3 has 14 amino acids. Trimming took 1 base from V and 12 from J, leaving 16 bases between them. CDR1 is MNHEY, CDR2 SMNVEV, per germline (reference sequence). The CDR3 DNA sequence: TGTGCCAGCAGTTTATATGCTCCTAGGTCTGGGCAGTTCTTC. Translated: CASSLYAPRSGQFF.

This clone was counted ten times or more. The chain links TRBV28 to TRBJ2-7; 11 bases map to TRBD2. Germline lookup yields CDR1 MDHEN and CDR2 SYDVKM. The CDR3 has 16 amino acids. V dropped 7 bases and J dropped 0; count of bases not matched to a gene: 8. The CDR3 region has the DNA TGTGCCAGCATAGGTAGCGGGAGGGCGAGCTCCTACGAGCAGTACTTC. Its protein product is CASIGSGRASSYEQYF.

As DNA, the CDR3 is TGCGCCAGCAGCAGCATATTCAACCGAAAGACCTATGGCTACACCTTC. Encoded protein: CASSSIFNRKTYGYTF. The chain combines TRBV4-1 with TRBJ1-2, with unresolved D. The CDR3 covers 16 residues. Trimming took off 5 bases at V and 4 bases at J, with 20 bases between the two ends. Per the germline V gene, CDR1 is MGHRA and CDR2 is YSYEKL.

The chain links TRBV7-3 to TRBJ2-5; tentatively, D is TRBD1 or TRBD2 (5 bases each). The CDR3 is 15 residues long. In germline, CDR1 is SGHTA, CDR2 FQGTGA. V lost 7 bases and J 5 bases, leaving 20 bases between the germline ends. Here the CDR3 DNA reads TGTGCCAGCAACTCCGAGGGACGGGCAGGCGAGACCCAGTACTTC. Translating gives CASNSEGRAGETQYF.

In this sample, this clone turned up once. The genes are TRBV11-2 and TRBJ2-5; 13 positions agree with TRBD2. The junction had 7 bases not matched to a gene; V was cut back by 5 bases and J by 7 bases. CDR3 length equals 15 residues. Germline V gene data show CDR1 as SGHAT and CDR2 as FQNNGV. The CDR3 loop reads CASSPGTSGIVTQYF. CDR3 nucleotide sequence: TGTGCCAGCAGCCCAGGGACTAGCGGGATTGTGACCCAGTACTTC.

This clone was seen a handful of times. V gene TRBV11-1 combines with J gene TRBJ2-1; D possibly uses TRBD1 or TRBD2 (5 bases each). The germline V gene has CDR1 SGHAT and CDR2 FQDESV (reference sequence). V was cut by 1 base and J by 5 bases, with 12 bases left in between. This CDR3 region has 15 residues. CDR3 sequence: CASSLEGTQNNEQFF. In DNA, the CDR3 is TGTGCCAGCAGCTTAGAGGGGACCCAGAACAATGAGCAGTTCTTC.

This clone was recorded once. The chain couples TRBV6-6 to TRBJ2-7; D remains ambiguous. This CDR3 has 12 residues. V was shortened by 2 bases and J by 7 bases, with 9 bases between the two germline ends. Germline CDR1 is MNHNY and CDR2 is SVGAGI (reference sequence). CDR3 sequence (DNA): TGTGCCAGCAGTTACCCTCCCCGAGAGCAGTACTTC. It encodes CASSYPPREQYF.